The 3 T cell receptor beta chains below were found in one sample sequenced in a study of blood T cell repertoires in COVID-19. Libraries were prepared by immunoSEQ multiplex PCR; TCRdb keeps only in-frame clonotypes and omits some of them. The repertoire consists of 120,000 to 150,000 clones, with about 82% occurring once and the leading ten covering 6.2%. Sample: PBMCs or T cells enriched from blood (not recorded which). All receptors come from a woman in her thirties or forties who had recovered from COVID-19.

The chain links TRBV11-3 to TRBJ2-3; the D is unclear. The CDR3 extends over 12 amino acids. Trimming cost V 2 bases and J 2 bases, with 2 bases left between them. Germline CDR1 reads SGHNT; CDR2 reads YENEEA. CDR3 amino acids: CASSLHTDTQYF. In nucleotides, the CDR3 is TGTGCCAGCAGCTTACACACAGATACGCAGTATTTT.

The chain combines TRBV20-1 with TRBJ2-7; the D is unclear. CDR3 length: 8 residues. Trimming shortened V by 8 bases and J by 4 bases, and 3 bases separated the two germline ends. In germline, CDR1 is DFQATT, CDR2 SNEGSKA (reference sequence). CDR3 amino acids: CSQYEQYF. The CDR3 DNA sequence: TGCAGTCAGTACGAGCAGTACTTC.

This chain links TRBV10-2 with TRBJ1-2; D is unresolved. Deletions cut 8 bases from V and 4 bases from J, with 11 bases between. Germline V lookup: CDR1 WSHSY, CDR2 SAAADI. This CDR3 has 12 residues. Written as DNA, the CDR3 is TGCGCCAGCGAGGAGGGTAGCTATGGCTACACCTTC. Amino acids: CASEEGSYGYTF.